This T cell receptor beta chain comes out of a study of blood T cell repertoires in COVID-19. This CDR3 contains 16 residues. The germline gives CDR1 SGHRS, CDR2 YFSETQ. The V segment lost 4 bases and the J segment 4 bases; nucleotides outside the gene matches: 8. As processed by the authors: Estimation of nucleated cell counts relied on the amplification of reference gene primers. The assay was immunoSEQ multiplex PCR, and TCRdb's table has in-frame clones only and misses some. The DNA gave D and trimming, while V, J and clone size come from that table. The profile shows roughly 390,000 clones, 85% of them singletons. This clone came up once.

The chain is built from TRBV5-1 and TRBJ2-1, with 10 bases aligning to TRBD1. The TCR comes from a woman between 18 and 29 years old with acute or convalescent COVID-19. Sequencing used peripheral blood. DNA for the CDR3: TGCGCCAGCAGCAAGACCGGGACAGGGGCGTACAATGAGCAGTTCTTC. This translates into CASSKTGTGAYNEQFF.